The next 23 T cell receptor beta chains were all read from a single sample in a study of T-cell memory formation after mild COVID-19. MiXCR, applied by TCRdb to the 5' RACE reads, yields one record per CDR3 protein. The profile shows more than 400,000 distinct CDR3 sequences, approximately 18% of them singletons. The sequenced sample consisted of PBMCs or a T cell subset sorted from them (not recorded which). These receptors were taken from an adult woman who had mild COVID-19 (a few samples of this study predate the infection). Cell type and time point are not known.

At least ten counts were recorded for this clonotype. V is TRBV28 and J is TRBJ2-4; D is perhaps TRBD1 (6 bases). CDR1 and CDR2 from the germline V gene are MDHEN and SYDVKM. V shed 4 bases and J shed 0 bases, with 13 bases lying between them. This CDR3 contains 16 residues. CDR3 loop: CASSSTGFLAKNIQYF. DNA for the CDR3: TGTGCCAGCAGTTCTACAGGGTTCCTAGCCAAAAACATTCAGTACTTC.

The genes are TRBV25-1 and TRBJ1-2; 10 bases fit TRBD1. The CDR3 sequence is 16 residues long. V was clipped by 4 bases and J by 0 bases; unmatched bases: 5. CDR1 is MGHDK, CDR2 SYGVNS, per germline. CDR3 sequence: CASSGRGTGANYGYTF. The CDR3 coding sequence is TGTGCCAGCAGTGGCCGGGGGACAGGGGCTAACTATGGCTACACCTTC.

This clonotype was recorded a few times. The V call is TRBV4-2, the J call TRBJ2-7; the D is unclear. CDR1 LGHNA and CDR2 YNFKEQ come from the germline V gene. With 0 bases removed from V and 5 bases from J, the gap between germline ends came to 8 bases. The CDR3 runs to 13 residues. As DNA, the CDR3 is TGTGCCAGCAGCCAAGATCGGGCTAACGAGCAGTACTTC. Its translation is CASSQDRANEQYF.

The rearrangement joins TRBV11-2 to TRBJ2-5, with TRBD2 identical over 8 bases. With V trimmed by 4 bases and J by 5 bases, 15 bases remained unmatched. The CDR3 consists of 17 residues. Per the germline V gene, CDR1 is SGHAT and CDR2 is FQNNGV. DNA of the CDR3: TGTGCCAGCAGCTCCGACCCAGACCCGACTAGCGAGGAGACCCAGTACTTC. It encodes CASSSDPDPTSEETQYF.

CDR3 nucleotide sequence: TGTGCCAGCAGTTTCAGGGTTGGGGCCTACAATGAGCAGTTCTTC. Translating gives CASSFRVGAYNEQFF. The chain combines TRBV27 with TRBJ2-1, with D perhaps TRBD1 (5 bases). Trimming cost V 3 bases and J 2 bases, with 11 bases left between them. Germline CDR1 MNHEY, CDR2 SMNVEV (reference sequence). This CDR3 spans 15 amino acids.

CDR3 residues: CASSQLESGSVYGYTF. The CDR3 region has the DNA TGTGCCAGCAGCCAACTTGAGTCAGGGTCGGTCTATGGCTACACCTTC. The gene calls are TRBV16 and TRBJ1-2; D perhaps matches TRBD1 (5 bases). Deletions cut 2 bases from V and 4 bases from J, with 17 bases between. CDR3 length: 16 residues. Germline lookup yields CDR1 KGHSY and CDR2 FQNENV. The entire variable domain, with the rest obtained from reference TRBV16 and TRBJ1-2, is as follows: GEEVAQTPKHLVRGEGQKAKLYCAPIKGHSYVFWYQQVLKNEFKFLISFQNENVFDETGMPKERFSAKCLPNSPCSLEIQATKLEDSAVYFCASSQLESGSVYGYTFGSGTRLTVV.

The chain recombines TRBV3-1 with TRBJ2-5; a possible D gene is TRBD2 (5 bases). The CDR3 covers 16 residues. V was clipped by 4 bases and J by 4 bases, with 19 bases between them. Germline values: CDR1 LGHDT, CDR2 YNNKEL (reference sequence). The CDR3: CASSPSVSGMLETQYF. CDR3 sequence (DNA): TGTGCCAGCAGCCCCAGCGTCTCGGGGATGTTAGAGACCCAGTACTTC.

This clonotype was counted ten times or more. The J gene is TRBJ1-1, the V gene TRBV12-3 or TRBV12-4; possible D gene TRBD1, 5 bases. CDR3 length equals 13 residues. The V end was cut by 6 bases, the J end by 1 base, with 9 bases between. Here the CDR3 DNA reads TGTGCCAGCAGGGGGACCGGGAACACTGAAGCTTTCTTT. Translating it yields CASRGTGNTEAFF.

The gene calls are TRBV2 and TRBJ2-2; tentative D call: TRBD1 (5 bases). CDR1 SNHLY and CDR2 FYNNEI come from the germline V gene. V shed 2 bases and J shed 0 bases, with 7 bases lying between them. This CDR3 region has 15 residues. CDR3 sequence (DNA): TGTGCCAGCAGTGAACAACAGGCGAACACCGGGGAGCTGTTTTTT. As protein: CASSEQQANTGELFF.

CDR3 DNA sequence: TGTGCCAGTAGTTTAGCCAAAAACATTCAGTACTTC. Translated: CASSLAKNIQYF. The chain joins TRBV19 to TRBJ2-4, with D unclear. V was pared by 5 bases and J by 0 bases, with 2 bases between. Germline lookup yields CDR1 LNHDA and CDR2 SQIVND (reference sequence). The CDR3 spans 12 residues.

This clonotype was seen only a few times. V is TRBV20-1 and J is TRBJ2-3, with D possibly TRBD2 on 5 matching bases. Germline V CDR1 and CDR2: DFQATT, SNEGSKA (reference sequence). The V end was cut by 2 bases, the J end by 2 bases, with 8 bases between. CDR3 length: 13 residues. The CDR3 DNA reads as TGCAGTGCTAGAAGTAGCGCCACAGATACGCAGTATTTT. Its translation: CSARSSATDTQYF.

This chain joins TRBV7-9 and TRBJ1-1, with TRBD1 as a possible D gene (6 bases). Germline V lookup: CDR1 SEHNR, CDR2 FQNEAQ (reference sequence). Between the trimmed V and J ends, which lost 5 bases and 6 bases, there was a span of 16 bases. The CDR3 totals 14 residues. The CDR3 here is CASSPLQGRAEAFF. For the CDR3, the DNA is TGTGCCAGCAGCCCCCTCCAGGGGAGGGCTGAAGCTTTCTTT.

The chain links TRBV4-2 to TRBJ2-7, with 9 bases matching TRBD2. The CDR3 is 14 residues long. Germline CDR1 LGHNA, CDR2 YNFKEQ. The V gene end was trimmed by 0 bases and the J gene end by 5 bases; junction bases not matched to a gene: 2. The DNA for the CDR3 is TGTGCCAGCAGCCAAGATGCTAGCGGGGACGAGCAGTACTTC. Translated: CASSQDASGDEQYF.

Here the CDR3 DNA reads TGTGCCATCGACGGGATTAACACTGAAGCTTTCTTT. Translating it yields CAIDGINTEAFF. The chain uses TRBV12-3 or TRBV12-4 and TRBJ1-1, with D hard to call. This CDR3 is 12 amino acids long. Trimming left V 10 bases short and J 2 bases short, with 11 bases between.

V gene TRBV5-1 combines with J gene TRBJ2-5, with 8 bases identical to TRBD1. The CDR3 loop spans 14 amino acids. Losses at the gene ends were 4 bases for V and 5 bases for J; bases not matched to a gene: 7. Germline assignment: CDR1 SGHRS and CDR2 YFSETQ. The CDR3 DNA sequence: TGCGCCAGCAGCCAAGAAAACAGGGGGGAGACCCAGTACTTC. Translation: CASSQENRGETQYF.

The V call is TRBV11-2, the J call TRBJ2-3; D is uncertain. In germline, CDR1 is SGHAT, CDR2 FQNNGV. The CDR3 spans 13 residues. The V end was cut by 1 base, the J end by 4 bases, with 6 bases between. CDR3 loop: CASSLGLSDTQYF. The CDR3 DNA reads TGTGCCAGCAGCTTAGGCCTCTCAGATACGCAGTATTTT.

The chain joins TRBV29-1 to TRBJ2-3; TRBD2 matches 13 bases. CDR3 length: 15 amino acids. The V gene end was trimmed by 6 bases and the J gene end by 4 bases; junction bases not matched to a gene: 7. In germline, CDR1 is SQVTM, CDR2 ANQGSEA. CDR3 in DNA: TGCAGCGTCACTAGCGGGAGGGCCCGGCCAGATACGCAGTATTTT. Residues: CSVTSGRARPDTQYF.

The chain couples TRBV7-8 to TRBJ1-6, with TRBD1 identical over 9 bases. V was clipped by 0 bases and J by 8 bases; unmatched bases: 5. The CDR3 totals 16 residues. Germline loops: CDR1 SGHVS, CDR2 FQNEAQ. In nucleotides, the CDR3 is TGTGCCAGCAGCTTAGCAGAAGGACAGGGGCATTCACCCCTCCACTTT. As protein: CASSLAEGQGHSPLHF.

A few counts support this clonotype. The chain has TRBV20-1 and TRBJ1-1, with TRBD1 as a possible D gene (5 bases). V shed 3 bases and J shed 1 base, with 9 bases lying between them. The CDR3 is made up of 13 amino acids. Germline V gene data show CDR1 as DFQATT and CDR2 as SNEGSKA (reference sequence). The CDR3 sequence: CSASQGPNTEAFF. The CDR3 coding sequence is TGCAGTGCTAGTCAGGGCCCGAACACTGAAGCTTTCTTT.

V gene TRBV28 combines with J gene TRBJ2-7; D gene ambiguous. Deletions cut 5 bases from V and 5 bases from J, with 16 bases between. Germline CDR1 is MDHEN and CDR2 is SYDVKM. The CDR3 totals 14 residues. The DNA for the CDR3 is TGTGCCAGCAGTGCCTCACGCCTCAGCCACGAGCAGTACTTC. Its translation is CASSASRLSHEQYF.

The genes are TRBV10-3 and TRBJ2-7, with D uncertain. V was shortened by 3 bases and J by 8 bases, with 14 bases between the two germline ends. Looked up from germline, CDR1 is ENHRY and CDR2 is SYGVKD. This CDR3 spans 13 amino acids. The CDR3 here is CAISDSDAAQQYF. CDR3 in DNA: TGTGCCATCAGTGACTCCGATGCGGCTCAGCAGTACTTC.

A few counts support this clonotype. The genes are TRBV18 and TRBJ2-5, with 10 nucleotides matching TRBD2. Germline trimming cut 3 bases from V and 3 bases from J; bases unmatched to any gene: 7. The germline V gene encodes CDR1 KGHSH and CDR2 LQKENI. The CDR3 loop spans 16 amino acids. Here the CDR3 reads CASSPPSGGVKETQYF. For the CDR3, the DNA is TGTGCCAGCTCACCTCCTAGCGGGGGCGTCAAAGAGACCCAGTACTTC.

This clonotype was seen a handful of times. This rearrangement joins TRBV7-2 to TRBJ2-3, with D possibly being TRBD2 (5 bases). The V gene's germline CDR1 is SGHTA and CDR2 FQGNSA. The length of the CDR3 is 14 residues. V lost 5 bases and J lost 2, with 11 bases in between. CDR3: CASSLVRATDTQYF. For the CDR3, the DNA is TGTGCCAGCAGCCTCGTGAGGGCCACAGATACGCAGTATTTT.